Described below is a single T cell receptor beta chain sequence and its context. Compared with germline, one end of the junction differs, possibly owing to a read error. This sample is drawn from a study of cytomegalovirus exposure and HLA in healthy donors. This CDR3 is built from 14 residues. Germline V gene lookup returns CDR1 SSHAT and CDR2 FNYEAQ (reference sequence). The PCR made use of 60 Vbeta and 13 Jbeta primers. Method: immunoSEQ multiplex PCR; TCRdb's copy keeps in-frame clones and lacks some. The sample shows 89,000 or so clones, about three quarters of them seen only once. The sample was PBMCs. The chain recombines TRBV7-7 with TRBJ2-1, with TRBD1 identical over 8 bases. The clonotype originates from a boy between 5 and 17 years old in good health and CMV-seronegative. The CDR3 nucleotides are TGTGCTAGCAGCTTGGACAGGGCCCACAATGAGCAGTTCTTC. Translation: CASSLDRAHNEQFF.